These T cell receptor beta chains were read from a single sample in a study of control samples from healthy donors and cancer patients. The method was immunoSEQ multiplex PCR; TCRdb's version includes in-frame clones alone and lacks a portion of them. The sample lists fewer than 15,000 clones; 60% to 85% were seen once. Sequences were obtained from formalin-fixed, paraffin-embedded tissue. These receptor sequences come from a female donor with lung cancer. Each CDR3 is given with its conserved first and last residue. A D gene is named only where the DNA matches it firmly. A clone size is listed for some rows: how often the clone was seen (once, few, many), or a class if it is expanded.

NA,NA,TRBV12-5,TRBJ2-2,CASGLKPNGELFF,TGTGCTAGTGGTTTGAAGCCGAACGGGGAGCTGTTTTTT
NA,NA,TRBV18,TRBJ1-2,CASSPDQAGYTF,TGTGCCAGCTCACCGGATCAGGCTGGCTACACCTTC
NA,TRBD1,TRBV10-3,TRBJ2-5,CAISDPNHPAQGAAETQYF,TGTGCCATCAGTGACCCGAATCACCCCGCACAGGGGGCGGCAGAGACCCAGTACTTC
once,NA,TRBV9,TRBJ1-1,CASSVYRGRRIPSEAFF,TGTGCCAGCAGCGTATATCGGGGACGTCGCATTCCCAGTGAAGCTTTCTTT
NA,NA,TRBV7-9,TRBJ2-2,CASSPGWGTGELFF,TGTGCCAGCAGCCCGGGATGGGGGACCGGGGAGCTGTTTTTT
NA,NA,TRBV10-3,TRBJ2-5,CAIKSGFGLETQYF,TGTGCCATTAAAAGCGGTTTCGGCCTAGAGACCCAGTACTTC
once,TRBD1,TRBV7-2,TRBJ2-1,CASSLRSGGVGQGNNEQFF,TGTGCCAGCAGCCTCCGGTCGGGTGGGGTTGGACAGGGAAACAATGAGCAGTTCTTC
NA,TRBD2,TRBV29-1,TRBJ2-1,CSVEVISGGVSSYNEQFF,TGCAGCGTTGAAGTCATAAGCGGGGGGGTAAGCTCCTACAATGAGCAGTTCTTC
NA,TRBD2,TRBV5-5,TRBJ2-1,CASTPRERVYNEQFF,TGTGCCAGCACCCCGCGGGAGAGGGTTTACAATGAGCAGTTCTTC
NA,TRBD2,TRBV7-2,TRBJ2-5,CASSLTSGSLATQYF,TGTGCCAGCAGCTTAACTAGCGGGAGTCTTGCGACCCAGTACTTC
NA,NA,TRBV25-1,TRBJ2-1,CASSLGNEQFF,TGTGCCAGCAGTCTGGGGAATGAGCAGTTCTTC
NA,TRBD1,TRBV2,TRBJ1-2,CASSEHGQGKYGYTF,TGTGCCAGCAGTGAACATGGACAGGGGAAATATGGCTACACCTTC
NA,NA,TRBV6-5,TRBJ1-3,CASSPGTEGNTIYF,TGTGCCAGCAGCCCCGGGACCGAAGGAAACACCATATATTTT
few,NA,TRBV29-1,TRBJ2-2,CSVVVNTGELFF,TGCAGCGTTGTCGTTAACACCGGGGAGCTGTTTTTT
once,NA,TRBV5-5,TRBJ1-2,CASSLRQFNYGYTF,TGTGCCAGCAGCTTGAGACAGTTCAACTATGGCTACACCTTC
NA,NA,TRBV9,TRBJ2-6,CASSFRTTGANVLTF,TGTGCCAGCAGCTTCCGGACTACCGGGGCCAACGTCCTGACTTTC
few,TRBD1,TRBV18,TRBJ1-1,CASSSRGPNTEAFF,TGTGCCAGCTCAAGCAGGGGGCCTAACACTGAAGCTTTCTTT
NA,TRBD2,TRBV19,TRBJ2-1,CASSSGSAYNEQFF,TGTGCCAGTAGTAGCGGGAGCGCCTACAATGAGCAGTTCTTC
NA,NA,TRBV4-3,TRBJ1-2,CASSQDREANYGYTF,TGCGCCAGCAGCCAAGATCGGGAAGCTAACTATGGCTACACCTTC
NA,NA,TRBV5-1,TRBJ2-3,CASSLVLGADTQYF,TGCGCCAGCAGCTTGGTTTTGGGCGCAGATACGCAGTATTTT
NA,NA,TRBV7-2,TRBJ1-6,CASSLEGSYNSPLHF,TGTGCCAGCAGCTTAGAAGGGTCTTATAATTCACCCCTCCACTTT
NA,NA,TRBV12-3/TRBV12-4,TRBJ2-2,CASSLGTGELFF,TGTGCCAGCAGCTTAGGCACCGGGGAGCTGTTTTTT
NA,TRBD1,TRBV5-1,TRBJ2-7,CASSRGQGSEQYF,TGCGCCAGCAGCCGGGGACAGGGTAGCGAGCAGTACTTC
NA,TRBD2,TRBV5-4,TRBJ2-3,CASSLDLAGADTQYF,TGTGCCAGCAGCTTGGATTTAGCGGGAGCAGATACGCAGTATTTT
once,NA,TRBV27,TRBJ2-1,CASSLAGAEYNEQFF,TGTGCCAGCAGTTTAGCGGGCGCAGAGTACAATGAGCAGTTCTTC
NA,TRBD1,TRBV5-1,TRBJ1-2,CASSPQGANYGYTF,TGCGCCAGCAGCCCACAGGGGGCTAACTATGGCTACACCTTC
NA,TRBD1,TRBV6-2/TRBV6-3,TRBJ2-1,CASSGTGRGSEQFF,TGTGCCAGCAGTGGGACAGGGAGGGGTTCTGAGCAGTTCTTC
NA,NA,TRBV9,TRBJ1-2,CASSSDSNGYTF,TGTGCCAGCAGCTCAGACAGTAATGGCTACACCTTC
few,TRBD1,TRBV27,TRBJ2-7,CASSHTSQGPRNEQYF,TGTGCCAGCAGTCATACCTCACAGGGGCCACGCAACGAGCAGTACTTC
NA,TRBD1,TRBV27,TRBJ1-3,CASRALGAGGAYSGNTIYF,TGTGCCAGCAGAGCCTTGGGGGCAGGGGGCGCCTACTCTGGAAACACCATATATTTT
NA,NA,TRBV3-1/TRBV3-2,TRBJ1-4,CASSLSNEKLFF,TGTGCCAGCAGCCTGTCTAATGAAAAACTGTTTTTT
NA,NA,TRBV10-3,TRBJ1-2,CAISDSARTNSNYGYTF,TGTGCCATCAGTGACTCGGCTAGGACAAACTCTAACTATGGCTACACCTTC
NA,TRBD1,TRBV6-2/TRBV6-3,TRBJ2-2,CASSLGSTGDTGELFF,TGTGCCAGCAGTTTAGGGTCCACAGGGGACACCGGGGAGCTGTTTTTT
NA,NA,TRBV7-2,TRBJ2-2,CASSFQGTTGELFF,TGTGCCAGCAGCTTCCAGGGGACCACCGGGGAGCTGTTTTTT
NA,NA,TRBV19,TRBJ2-3,CASSMLASRTDTQYF,TGTGCCAGTAGTATGCTAGCGTCCCGCACAGATACGCAGTATTTT
NA,NA,TRBV7-6,TRBJ1-1,CASSLVGILNTEAFF,TGTGCCAGCAGCTTAGTGGGAATTCTGAACACTGAAGCTTTCTTT
once,NA,TRBV4-2,TRBJ1-2,CASSQESGYGLGGYTF,TGTGCCAGCAGCCAAGAGTCCGGCTATGGATTAGGGGGCTACACCTTC
large,NA,TRBV20-1,TRBJ1-1,CSASSYTEAFF,TGCAGTGCTAGTAGTTACACTGAAGCTTTCTTT
NA,TRBD1,TRBV10-3,TRBJ1-1,CAISVNGQGADTEAFF,TGTGCCATCAGTGTAAACGGACAGGGGGCGGATACTGAAGCTTTCTTT
once,TRBD2,TRBV7-6,TRBJ2-1,CASSSIYASGRAQFF,TGTGCCAGCAGCTCAATTTACGCTAGCGGGAGGGCCCAGTTCTTC
NA,TRBD2,TRBV11-2,TRBJ2-1,CASSLVAGGNEQFF,TGTGCCAGCAGCTTAGTGGCCGGGGGGAATGAGCAGTTCTTC
NA,NA,TRBV7-2,TRBJ1-1,CASRDWGTEAFF,TGTGCCAGCAGGGATTGGGGGACTGAAGCTTTCTTT
once,NA,TRBV19,TRBJ1-5,CASSSTGGNQPQHF,TGTGCCAGTAGTTCCACCGGGGGCAATCAGCCCCAGCATTTT
few,NA,TRBV6-2/TRBV6-3,TRBJ1-1,CASSFGATEHEAFF,TGTGCCAGCAGCTTCGGCGCAACAGAGCATGAAGCTTTCTTT
few,TRBD1,TRBV20-1,TRBJ2-5,CSAGDRGLIETQYF,TGCAGTGCTGGTGACAGGGGGCTTATTGAGACCCAGTACTTC
NA,TRBD2,TRBV5-4,TRBJ2-7,CASRAAGVSYEQYF,TGTGCCAGCAGAGCCGCGGGGGTGTCCTACGAGCAGTACTTC
NA,NA,TRBV19,TRBJ1-1,CASSPTAGYEAFF,TGTGCCAGTAGCCCAACTGCGGGGTATGAAGCTTTCTTT
NA,NA,TRBV9,TRBJ2-7,CASSVDGHSYEQYF,TGTGCCAGCAGCGTAGACGGACATTCCTACGAGCAGTACTTC
NA,NA,TRBV5-1,TRBJ2-2,CASSLLGNTGELFF,TGCGCCAGCAGCTTGTTGGGAAACACCGGGGAGCTGTTTTTT
NA,NA,TRBV7-9,TRBJ1-1,CASSLDWGNTEAFF,TGTGCCAGCAGCTTAGATTGGGGGAACACTGAAGCTTTCTTT